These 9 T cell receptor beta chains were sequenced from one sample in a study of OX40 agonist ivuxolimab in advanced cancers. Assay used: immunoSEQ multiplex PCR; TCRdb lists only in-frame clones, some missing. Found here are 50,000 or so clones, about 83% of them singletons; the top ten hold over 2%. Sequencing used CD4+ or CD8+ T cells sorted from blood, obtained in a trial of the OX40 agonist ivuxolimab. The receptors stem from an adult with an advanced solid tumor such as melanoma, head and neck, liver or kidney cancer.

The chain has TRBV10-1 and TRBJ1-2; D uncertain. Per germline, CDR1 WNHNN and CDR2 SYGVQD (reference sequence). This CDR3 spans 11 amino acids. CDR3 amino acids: CASPQGGGRTF. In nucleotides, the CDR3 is TGCGCTAGCCCCCAAGGCGGAGGGCGCACCTTC.

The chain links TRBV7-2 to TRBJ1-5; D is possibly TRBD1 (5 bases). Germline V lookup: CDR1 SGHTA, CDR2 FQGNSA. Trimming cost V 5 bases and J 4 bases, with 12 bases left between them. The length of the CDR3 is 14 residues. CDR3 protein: CASSNTGSNQPQHF. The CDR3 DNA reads TGTGCCAGCAGCAATACAGGATCGAATCAGCCCCAGCATTTT. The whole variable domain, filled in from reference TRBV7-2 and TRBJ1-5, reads GAGVSQSPSNKVTEKGKDVELRCDPISGHTALYWYRQSLGQGLEFLIYFQGNSAPDKSGLPSDRFSAERTGGSVSTLTIQRTQQEDSAVYLCASSNTGSNQPQHFGDGTRLSIL.

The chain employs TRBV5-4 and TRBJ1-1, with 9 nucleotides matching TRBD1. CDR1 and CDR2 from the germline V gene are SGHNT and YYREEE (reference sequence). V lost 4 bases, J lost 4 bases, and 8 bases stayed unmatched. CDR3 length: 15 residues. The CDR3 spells CASSQPGQGGTEAFF. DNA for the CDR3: TGTGCCAGCAGCCAACCGGGACAGGGAGGCACTGAAGCTTTCTTT.

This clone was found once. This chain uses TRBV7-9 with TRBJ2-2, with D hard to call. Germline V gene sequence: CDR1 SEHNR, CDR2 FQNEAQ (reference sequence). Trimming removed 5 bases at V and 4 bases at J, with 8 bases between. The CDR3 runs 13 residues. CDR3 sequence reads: CASSKNRTGELFF. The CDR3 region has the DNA TGTGCCAGCAGCAAAAACCGCACCGGGGAGCTGTTTTTT. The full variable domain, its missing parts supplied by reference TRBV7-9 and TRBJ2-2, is DTGVSQNPRHKITKRGQNVTFRCDPISEHNRLYWYRQTLGQGPEFLTYFQNEAQLEKSRLLSDRFSAERPKGSFSTLEIQRTEQGDSAMYLCASSKNRTGELFFGEGSRLTVL.

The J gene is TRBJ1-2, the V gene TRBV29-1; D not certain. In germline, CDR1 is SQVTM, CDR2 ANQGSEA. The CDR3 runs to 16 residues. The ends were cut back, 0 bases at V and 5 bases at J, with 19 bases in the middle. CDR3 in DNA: TGCAGCGTTGAAGAATGGGCAGCCCCGAAAGGTTATGGCTACACCTTC. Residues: CSVEEWAAPKGYGYTF.

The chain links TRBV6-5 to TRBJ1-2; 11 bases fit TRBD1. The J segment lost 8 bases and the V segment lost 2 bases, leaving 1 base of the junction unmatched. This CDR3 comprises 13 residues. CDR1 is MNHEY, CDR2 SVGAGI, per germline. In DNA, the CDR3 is TGTGCCAGCAGTTACGGGACAGGGGGAGGCTACACCTTC. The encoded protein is CASSYGTGGGYTF.

The CDR3 nucleotides are TGTGCCACGTCGGGGGCTGGCACTGAAGCTTTCTTT. The encoded protein is CATSGAGTEAFF. J is TRBJ1-1 and V is TRBV6-1; TRBD1 is a possible D gene (6 bases). Germline V gives CDR1 MNHNS, CDR2 SASEGT. V lost 10 bases and J lost 4, with 13 bases in between. The CDR3 is made up of 12 amino acids.

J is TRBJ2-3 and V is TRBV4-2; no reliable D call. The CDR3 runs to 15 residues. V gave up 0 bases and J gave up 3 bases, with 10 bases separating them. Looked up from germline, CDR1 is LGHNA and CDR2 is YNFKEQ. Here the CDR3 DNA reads TGTGCCAGCAGCCAAGATACGGGTGAGACAGATACGCAGTATTTT. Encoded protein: CASSQDTGETDTQYF.

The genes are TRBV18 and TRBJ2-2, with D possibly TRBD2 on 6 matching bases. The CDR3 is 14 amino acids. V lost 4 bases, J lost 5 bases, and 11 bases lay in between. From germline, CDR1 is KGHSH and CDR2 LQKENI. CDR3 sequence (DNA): TGTGCCAGCTCACGGGAGGAATGGACCGGGGAGCTGTTTTTT. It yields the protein CASSREEWTGELFF.